This T cell receptor beta chain was sequenced during a study of blood T cell repertoires in COVID-19. Study background: Samples came from the United States, Italy and Spain, spanning acute and convalescent COVID-19. Sources were T cells, B-cell-depleted T cells, or PBMCs; the material itself was cDNA or gDNA.

In the original analysis: How many nucleated cells were present was estimated from reference gene primer amplification. TCRdb's copy holds only in-frame clones and misses some; the assay was immunoSEQ multiplex PCR. For V, J and clone size, that table is used; D and trimming come from the DNA. Counted here are 250,000 to 300,000 clones, less than 90% occurring once; the ten biggest clones make up almost 2%. The CDR3 is made up of 16 amino acids. Germline CDR1 reads LNHNV; CDR2 reads YYDKDF (reference sequence). The ends lost 1 base at V and 5 bases at J; junction bases unmatched: 8. The rearrangement joins TRBV15 to TRBJ1-1; the match to TRBD1 covers 9 bases. The specimen was peripheral blood. This TCR derives from a young man with active or convalescent COVID-19. The CDR3: CATSRAPGTGRTEAFF. The CDR3 DNA sequence: TGTGCCACCAGCAGAGCCCCCGGGACAGGGAGAACTGAAGCTTTCTTT.